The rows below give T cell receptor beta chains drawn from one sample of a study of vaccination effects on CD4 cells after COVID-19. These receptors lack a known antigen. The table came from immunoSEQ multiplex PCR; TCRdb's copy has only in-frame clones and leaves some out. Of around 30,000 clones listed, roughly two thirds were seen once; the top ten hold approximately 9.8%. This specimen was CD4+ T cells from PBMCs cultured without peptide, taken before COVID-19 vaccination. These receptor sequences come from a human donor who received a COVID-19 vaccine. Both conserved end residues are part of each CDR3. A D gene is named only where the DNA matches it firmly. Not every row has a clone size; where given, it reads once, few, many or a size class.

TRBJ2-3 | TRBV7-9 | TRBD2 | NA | TGTGCCAGCAGCTTTTCTAGCGGGGTTACGCAGTATTTT | CASSFSSGVTQYF
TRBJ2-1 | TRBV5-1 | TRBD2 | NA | TGCGCCAGCACCTTGTTCGGGGGGGCCTCTTCCAATGAGCAGTTCTTC | CASTLFGGASSNEQFF
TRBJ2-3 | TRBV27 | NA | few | TGTGCCAGCAGTTTAGGTCGGGAGATAGATACGCAGTATTTT | CASSLGREIDTQYF
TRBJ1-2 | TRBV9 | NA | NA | TGTGCCAGCAGCGCCGACCCTGGGGTGAGAGGGAGATATGGCTACACCTTC | CASSADPGVRGRYGYTF
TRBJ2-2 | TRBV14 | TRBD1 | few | TGTGCCAGCACCGACAGGGGTGGCAGGGGGAGCACCGGGGAGCTGTTTTTT | CASTDRGGRGSTGELFF
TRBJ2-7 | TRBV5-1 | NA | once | TGCGCCAGCAGCTTCGGGGGCGCGGCGGGCTACGAGCAGTACTTC | CASSFGGAAGYEQYF
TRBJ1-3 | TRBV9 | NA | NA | TGTGCCAGCGAAGATGGGGCTGGTTCGGGAAACACCATATATTTT | CASEDGAGSGNTIYF
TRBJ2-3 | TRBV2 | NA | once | TGTGCCAGCAGTGAAATAAGCACAGATACGCAGTATTTT | CASSEISTDTQYF
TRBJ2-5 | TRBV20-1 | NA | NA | TGCAGTGCTAGCACTAAAGAGACCCAGTACTTC | CSASTKETQYF
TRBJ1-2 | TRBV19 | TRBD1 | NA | TGTGCCAGTAGTATAAGAGCCCCAACAGGGGGGATCAACTATGGCTACACCTTC | CASSIRAPTGGINYGYTF
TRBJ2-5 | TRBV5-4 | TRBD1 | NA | TGTGCCAGCAGCTTGGGGGACAGGGTGGATGGGGAGACCCAGTACTTC | CASSLGDRVDGETQYF
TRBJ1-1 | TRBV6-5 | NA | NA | TGTGCCAGCAGGGGCAGTTCTGATGGAAACACTGAAGCTTTCTTT | CASRGSSDGNTEAFF
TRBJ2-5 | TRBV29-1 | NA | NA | TGCAGCGTTGTAGGGGCAGCCCAAGAGACCCAGTACTTC | CSVVGAAQETQYF
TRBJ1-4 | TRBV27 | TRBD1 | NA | TGTGCCAGCAGTTCGGCCGGGACAGATAATGAAAAACTGTTTTTT | CASSSAGTDNEKLFF
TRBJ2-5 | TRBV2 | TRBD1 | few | TGTGCCAGCGGACAGGAATATGAGACCCAGTACTTC | CASGQEYETQYF
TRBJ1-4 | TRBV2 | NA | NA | TGTGCCAGCAGTGCCGGAACAACTAATGAAAAACTGTTTTTT | CASSAGTTNEKLFF
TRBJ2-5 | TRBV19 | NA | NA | TGTGCCAGTAATATAACTGGGGGAGGGACCCAGTACTTC | CASNITGGGTQYF
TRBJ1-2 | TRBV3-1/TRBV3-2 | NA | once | TGTGCCAGCAGCCAAGGTCAGGGGAGAAGCTCTGGCTACACCTTC | CASSQGQGRSSGYTF
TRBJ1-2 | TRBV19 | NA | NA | TGTGCCAGCGAATTCTCTAACTCTAACTATGGCTACACCTTC | CASEFSNSNYGYTF
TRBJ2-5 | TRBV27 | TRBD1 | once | TGTGCCTCAGGGACAGGGGGGAAGACCCAGTACTTC | CASGTGGKTQYF
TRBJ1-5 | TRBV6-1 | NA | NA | TGTGCCAGCAGTGATTCAGGGCAGGGATATAGCAATCAGCCCCAGCATTTT | CASSDSGQGYSNQPQHF
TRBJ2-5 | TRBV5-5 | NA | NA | TGTGCCAGCAGCTTATATGATCCGGAGACCCAGTACTTC | CASSLYDPETQYF
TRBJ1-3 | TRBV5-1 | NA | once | TGCGCCAGCAGCCCCCAGGGGCCTATCTCTGGAAACACCATATATTTT | CASSPQGPISGNTIYF
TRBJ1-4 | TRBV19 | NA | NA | TGTGCCAGTAGAGTGGGGGAGGCTGAAAAACTGTTTTTT | CASRVGEAEKLFF
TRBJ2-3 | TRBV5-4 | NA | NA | TGTGCCAGCAGCCAGCGAGTCAGCACAGATACGCAGTATTTT | CASSQRVSTDTQYF
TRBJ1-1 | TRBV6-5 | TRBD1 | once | TGTGCCAGCAAGGCCGCGACAGGGGGCCCTAAGGAAGCTTTCTTT | CASKAATGGPKEAFF
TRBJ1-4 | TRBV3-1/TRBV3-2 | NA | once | TGTGCCAGCAGCCAAATACAGGGAACTAATGAAAAACTGTTTTTT | CASSQIQGTNEKLFF
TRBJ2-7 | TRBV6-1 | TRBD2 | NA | TGTGCCAGCAGTGCCCCGGTCGGCGGGGGGACCTACGAGCAGTACTTC | CASSAPVGGGTYEQYF
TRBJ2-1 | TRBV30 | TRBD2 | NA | TGTGCCTGGAGTGAGTGGGGGGGATACAATGAGCAGTTCTTC | CAWSEWGGYNEQFF
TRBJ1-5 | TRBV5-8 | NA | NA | TGTGCCAGCAGCTTAACGGGGGGCGCGGGTAGCCAGCCCCAGCATTTT | CASSLTGGAGSQPQHF
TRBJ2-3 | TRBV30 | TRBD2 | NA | TGTGCCTGGAGTGTGGGACTAGCGGCAGATACGCAGTATTTT | CAWSVGLAADTQYF
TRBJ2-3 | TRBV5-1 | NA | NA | TGCGCCAGCAGCTTGAGGGGGGGCGCGAATGGAGATACGCAGTATTTT | CASSLRGGANGDTQYF
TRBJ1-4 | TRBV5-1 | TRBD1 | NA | TGCGCCAGCAGCTTAGCCAGGGGGGCTGCAACTAATGAAAAACTGTTTTTT | CASSLARGAATNEKLFF
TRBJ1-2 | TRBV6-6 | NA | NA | TGTGCCAGCAGTTACCGCACAACAGGGACACAACGGGGCTACACCTTC | CASSYRTTGTQRGYTF
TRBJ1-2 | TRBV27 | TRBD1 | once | TGTGCCAGCAGTTTCAGGACAGGGAAGGACTATGGCTACACCTTC | CASSFRTGKDYGYTF
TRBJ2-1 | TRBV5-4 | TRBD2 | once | TGTGCCAGCAAGCCGGGACTAGGGTCAATTGAGCAGTTCTTC | CASKPGLGSIEQFF
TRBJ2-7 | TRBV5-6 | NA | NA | TGTGCCAGCAGCTTTGATCCAACCTACGAGCAGTACTTC | CASSFDPTYEQYF
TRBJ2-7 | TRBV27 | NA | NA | TGTGCCAGCAGCGAAGACAGCCTCTACGAGCAGTACTTC | CASSEDSLYEQYF
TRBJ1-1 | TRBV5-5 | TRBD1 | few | TGTGCCAGCAGCTGGGGGACAGGGGGGCTTGAAGCTTTCTTT | CASSWGTGGLEAFF
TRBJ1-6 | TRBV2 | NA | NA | TGTGCCAGCAGTGTAGGTGGAAATTCACCCCTCCACTTT | CASSVGGNSPLHF
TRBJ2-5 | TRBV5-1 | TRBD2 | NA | TGCGCCAGCAGCCTCCTTAGCGGGGGGGCCCCGGAGACCCAGTACTTC | CASSLLSGGAPETQYF
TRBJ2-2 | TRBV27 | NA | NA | TGTGCCAGCAGTTTAAAGGGTCCCGGGGAGCTGTTTTTT | CASSLKGPGELFF